This T cell receptor beta chain comes out of a study of cytomegalovirus exposure and HLA in healthy donors. 60 Vbeta and 13 Jbeta primers were used in PCR. The method was immunoSEQ multiplex PCR; TCRdb's version includes in-frame clones alone and lacks a portion of them. The table lists 85,000 to 100,000 clones, roughly 80% of them singletons. V gave up 3 bases and J gave up 8 bases; unmatched junction bases: 2. This CDR3 is 12 amino acids long. Germline loops: CDR1 SGDLS, CDR2 YYNGEE. The chain recombines TRBV9 with TRBJ2-1, with 7 bases matching TRBD2. Sequencing was carried out using PBMCs. The origin of this receptor is a man aged 50-60 years in good health and CMV-seropositive. CDR3 coding DNA: TGTGCCAGCAGCGGGCTAGCGGATGAGCAGTTCTTC. This codes for CASSGLADEQFF.